This T cell receptor beta chain was identified during a study of cytomegalovirus exposure and HLA in healthy donors. Broader study findings: Investigators reported 164 TCR beta chains as tied to cytomegalovirus.

The PCR made use of 60 Vbeta and 13 Jbeta primers. Some clones are missing from TCRdb's copy, which holds only in-frame ones; the method was immunoSEQ multiplex PCR. The sample lists around 150,000 clones, about 68% occurring once. As concerns this clone: Its target is unknown.

The CDR3 is 12 residues long. Trimming took off 5 bases at V and 3 bases at J, with 8 bases between the two ends. In germline, CDR1 is SGHAT, CDR2 FQDESV (reference sequence). What was sequenced was PBMCs. The sequence derives from a human donor in good health. The gene calls are TRBV11-1 and TRBJ2-7; the D gene is possibly TRBD2 (5 bases). The CDR3 nucleotides are TGTGCCAGCAGCCCCGGGGTCTACGAGCAGTACTTC. It specifies CASSPGVYEQYF.